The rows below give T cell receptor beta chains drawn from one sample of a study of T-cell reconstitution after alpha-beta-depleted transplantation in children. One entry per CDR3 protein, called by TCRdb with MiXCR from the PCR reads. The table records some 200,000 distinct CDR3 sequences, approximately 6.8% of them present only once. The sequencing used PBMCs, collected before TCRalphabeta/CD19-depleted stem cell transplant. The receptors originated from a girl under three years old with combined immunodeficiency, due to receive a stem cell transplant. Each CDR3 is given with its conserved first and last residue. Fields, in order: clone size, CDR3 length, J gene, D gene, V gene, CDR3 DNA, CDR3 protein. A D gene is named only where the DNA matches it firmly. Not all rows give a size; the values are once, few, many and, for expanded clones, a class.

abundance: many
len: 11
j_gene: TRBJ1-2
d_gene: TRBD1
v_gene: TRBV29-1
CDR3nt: TGCAGCATTGACAGGGGGTTAGGCTACACCTTC
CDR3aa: CSIDRGLGYTF

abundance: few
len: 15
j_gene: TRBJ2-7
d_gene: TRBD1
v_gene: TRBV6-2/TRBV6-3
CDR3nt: TGTGCCAGCCTACCCGGGACAGGGGAATTCTACGAGCAGTACTTC
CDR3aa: CASLPGTGEFYEQYF

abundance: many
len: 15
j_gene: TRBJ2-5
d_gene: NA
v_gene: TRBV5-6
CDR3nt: TGTGCCAGCAGCTTCCAGGGAGGCCTGCAAGAGACCCAGTACTTC
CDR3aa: CASSFQGGLQETQYF

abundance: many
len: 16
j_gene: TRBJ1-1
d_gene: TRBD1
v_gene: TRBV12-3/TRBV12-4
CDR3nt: TGTGCCAGCAGTTCCGCCACAGGGGGCGGGAGCACTGAAGCTTTCTTT
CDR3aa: CASSSATGGGSTEAFF

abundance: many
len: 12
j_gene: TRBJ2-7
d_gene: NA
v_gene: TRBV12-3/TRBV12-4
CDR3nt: TGTGCCAGCACCTCGGTAGCCTACGAGCAGTACTTC
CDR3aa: CASTSVAYEQYF

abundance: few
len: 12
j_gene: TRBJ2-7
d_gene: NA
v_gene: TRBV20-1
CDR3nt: TGCAGTGCTAGAGATTGGGTCGACGAGCAGTACTTC
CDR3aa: CSARDWVDEQYF

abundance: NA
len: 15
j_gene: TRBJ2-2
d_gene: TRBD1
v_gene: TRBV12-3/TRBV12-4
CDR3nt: TGTGCCAGCAGCGCAGGGGGCGCGAACACCGGGGAGCTGTTTTTT
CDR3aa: CASSAGGANTGELFF

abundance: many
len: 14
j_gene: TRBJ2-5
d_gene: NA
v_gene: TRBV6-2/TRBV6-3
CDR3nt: TGTGCCAGCAGTAGGGGGATATTCCAAGAGACCCAGTACTTC
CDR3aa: CASSRGIFQETQYF

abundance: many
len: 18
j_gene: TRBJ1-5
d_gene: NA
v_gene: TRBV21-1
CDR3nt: TGTGCCAGCAGCATCGGGGGGCAGGGAAATTATAGCAATCAGCCCCAGCATTTT
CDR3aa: CASSIGGQGNYSNQPQHF

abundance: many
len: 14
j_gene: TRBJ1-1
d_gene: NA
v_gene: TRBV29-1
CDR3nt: TGCAGCGTTGAAGATGGCTCGAGAGGCACTGAAGCTTTCTTT
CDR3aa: CSVEDGSRGTEAFF

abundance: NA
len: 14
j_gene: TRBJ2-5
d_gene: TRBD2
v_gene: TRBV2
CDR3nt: TGTGCCAGCAGTGAACTAGCGGGACAAGAGACCCAGTACTTC
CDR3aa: CASSELAGQETQYF

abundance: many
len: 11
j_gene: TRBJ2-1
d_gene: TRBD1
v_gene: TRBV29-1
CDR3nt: TGCAGCGCTGTGGACAGGCGCCCGCAGTTCTTC
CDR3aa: CSAVDRRPQFF

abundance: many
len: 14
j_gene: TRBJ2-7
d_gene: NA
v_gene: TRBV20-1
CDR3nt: TGCAGTGCTAGAGATGGGGGATATACCTACGAGCAGTACTTC
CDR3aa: CSARDGGYTYEQYF

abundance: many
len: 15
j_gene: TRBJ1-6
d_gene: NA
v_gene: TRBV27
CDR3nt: TGTGCCAGCAGCCCCGAGATTTCCACGGCGTCACCCCTCCACTTT
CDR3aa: CASSPEISTASPLHF

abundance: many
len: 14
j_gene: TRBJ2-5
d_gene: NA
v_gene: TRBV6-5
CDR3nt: TGTGCCAGCAGTTACGGGCATCGCGAAGAGACCCAGTACTTC
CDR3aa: CASSYGHREETQYF

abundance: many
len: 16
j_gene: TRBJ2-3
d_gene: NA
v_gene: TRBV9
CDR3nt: TGTGCCAGCAGCGGAGAGGTGGTGGAAGCATGGGATACGCAGTATTTT
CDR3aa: CASSGEVVEAWDTQYF

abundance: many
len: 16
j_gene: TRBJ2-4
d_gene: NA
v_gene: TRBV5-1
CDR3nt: TGCGCCAGCAGCTTGGACCCGCGGATGGGGACAAACATTCAGTACTTC
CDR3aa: CASSLDPRMGTNIQYF

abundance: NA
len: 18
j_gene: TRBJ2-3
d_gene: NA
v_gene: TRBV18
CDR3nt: TGTGCCAGCTCACCTTCATACAGGGTTTACCTACCTGCAGATACGCAGTATTTT
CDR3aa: CASSPSYRVYLPADTQYF

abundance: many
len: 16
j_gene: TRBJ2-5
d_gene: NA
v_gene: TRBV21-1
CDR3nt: TGTGCCAGCAGCCCGCAAAGTGCCACTTACCAAGAGACCCAGTACTTC
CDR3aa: CASSPQSATYQETQYF

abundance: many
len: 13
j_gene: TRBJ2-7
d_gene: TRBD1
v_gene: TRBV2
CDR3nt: TGTGCCAACCTGGACAGGGGTCGCGACGAGCAGTACTTC
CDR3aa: CANLDRGRDEQYF

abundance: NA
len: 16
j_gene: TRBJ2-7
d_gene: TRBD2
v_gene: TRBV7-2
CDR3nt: TGTGCCAGCAGCCCGCGACTAGCGGGGGGGCCGGGAGAGCAGTACTTC
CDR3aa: CASSPRLAGGPGEQYF

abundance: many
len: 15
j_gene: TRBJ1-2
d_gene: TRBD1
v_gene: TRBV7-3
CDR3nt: TGTGCCAGCAGCTTAGGGCCCGGGACAGGCTATGGCTACACCTTC
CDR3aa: CASSLGPGTGYGYTF

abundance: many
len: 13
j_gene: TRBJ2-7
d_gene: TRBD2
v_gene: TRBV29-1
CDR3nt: TGCAGCGTTAAGGGAGGGGAGAGCTACGAGCAGTACTTC
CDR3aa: CSVKGGESYEQYF

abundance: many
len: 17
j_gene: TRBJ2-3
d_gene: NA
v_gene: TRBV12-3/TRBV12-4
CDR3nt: TGTGCCAGCAGTGTTATGTGGGCTAGCAGTCTCACAGATACGCAGTATTTT
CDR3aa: CASSVMWASSLTDTQYF

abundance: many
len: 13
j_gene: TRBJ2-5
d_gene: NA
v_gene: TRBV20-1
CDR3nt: TGCAGTGCTATGCCCGGGGCCCAAGAGACCCAGTACTTC
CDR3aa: CSAMPGAQETQYF

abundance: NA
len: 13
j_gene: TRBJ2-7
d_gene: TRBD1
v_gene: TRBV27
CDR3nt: TGTGCCTCGAGACAGGGTGGGGCCTACGAGCAGTACTTC
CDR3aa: CASRQGGAYEQYF

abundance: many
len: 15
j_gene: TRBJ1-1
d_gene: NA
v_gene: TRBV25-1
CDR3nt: TGTGCCAGCAGTGAATTGTACGGCCTCAACACTGAAGCTTTCTTT
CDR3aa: CASSELYGLNTEAFF

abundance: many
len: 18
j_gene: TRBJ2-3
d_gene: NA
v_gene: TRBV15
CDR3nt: TGTGCCACCAGCAGAGATCTACTCAAACCGAGAAGCACAGATACGCAGTATTTT
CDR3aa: CATSRDLLKPRSTDTQYF

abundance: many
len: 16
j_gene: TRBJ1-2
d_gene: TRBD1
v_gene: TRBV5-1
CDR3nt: TGCGCCAGCAGCCCCTCAGGGACAGGGCTGTTTCCGGGCTACACCTTC
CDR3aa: CASSPSGTGLFPGYTF

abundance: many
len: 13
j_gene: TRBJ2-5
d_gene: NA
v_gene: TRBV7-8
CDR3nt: TGTGCCAGCAGCGCTTCCAACCAAGAGACCCAGTACTTC
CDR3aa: CASSASNQETQYF

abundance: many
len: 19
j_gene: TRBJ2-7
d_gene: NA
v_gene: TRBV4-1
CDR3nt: TGCGCCAGCAGCCAATCAACAGGGTGGCCAATGAGTATTTACTACGAGCAGTACTTC
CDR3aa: CASSQSTGWPMSIYYEQYF

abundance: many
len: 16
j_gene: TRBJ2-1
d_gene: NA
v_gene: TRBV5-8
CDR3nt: TGTGCCAGCAGCTTGGAGTGGCGGGTATCCTACAATGAGCAGTTCTTC
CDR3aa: CASSLEWRVSYNEQFF

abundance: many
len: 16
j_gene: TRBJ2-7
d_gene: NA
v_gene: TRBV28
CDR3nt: TGTGCCAGCAGTTTATACACAGAAAATCCCACCTACGAGCAGTACTTC
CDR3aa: CASSLYTENPTYEQYF

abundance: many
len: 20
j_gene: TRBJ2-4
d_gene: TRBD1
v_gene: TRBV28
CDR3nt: TGTGCCAGCAGTCCCGGGACAGGGCTCTTACTCCTTGGAGCCAAAAACATTCAGTACTTC
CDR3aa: CASSPGTGLLLLGAKNIQYF

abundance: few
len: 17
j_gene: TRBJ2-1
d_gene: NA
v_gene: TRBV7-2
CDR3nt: TGTGCCAGCAGCTTATTGGGACGAGAAACCTCCTACAATGAGCAGTTCTTC
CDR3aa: CASSLLGRETSYNEQFF

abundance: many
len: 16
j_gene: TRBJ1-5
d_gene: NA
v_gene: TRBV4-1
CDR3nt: TGCGCCAGCAGCCAAGAGAGGGGGATTAGCAATCAGCCCCAGCATTTT
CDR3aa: CASSQERGISNQPQHF

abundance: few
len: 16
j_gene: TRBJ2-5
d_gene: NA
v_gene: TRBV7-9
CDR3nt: TGTGCCAGCAGCGACGCCCCCGCCGGGATTAAAGAGACCCAGTACTTC
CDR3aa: CASSDAPAGIKETQYF

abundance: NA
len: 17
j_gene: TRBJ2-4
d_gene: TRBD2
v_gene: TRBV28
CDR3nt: TGTGCCAGCAGTTTGGAAATAGCGGGAGGAGACAAAAACATTCAGTACTTC
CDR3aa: CASSLEIAGGDKNIQYF

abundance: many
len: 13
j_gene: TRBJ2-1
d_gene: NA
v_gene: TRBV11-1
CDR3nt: TGTGCCAGCAGTCGGACTATCTACAATGAGCAGTTCTTC
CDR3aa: CASSRTIYNEQFF

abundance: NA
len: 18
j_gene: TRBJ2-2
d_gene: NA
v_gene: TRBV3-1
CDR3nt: TGTGCCTGCAGTTTCCCGGGACCCCAATTCCCTAACACCGGGGAGCTGTTTTTT
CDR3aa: CACSFPGPQFPNTGELFF

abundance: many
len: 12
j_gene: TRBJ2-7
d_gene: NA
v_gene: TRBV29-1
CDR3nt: TGCAGCGTTGAAGATTCAGGAAGCGAGCAGTACTTC
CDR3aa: CSVEDSGSEQYF

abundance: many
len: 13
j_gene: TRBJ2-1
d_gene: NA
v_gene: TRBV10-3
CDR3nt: TGTGCCATCAGTGGGGTGATATACAATGAGCAGTTCTTC
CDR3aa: CAISGVIYNEQFF

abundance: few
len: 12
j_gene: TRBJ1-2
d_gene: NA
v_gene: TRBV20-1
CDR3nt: TGCAGTGCTAGTTTTAGGGAACGGGGCTACACCTTC
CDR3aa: CSASFRERGYTF

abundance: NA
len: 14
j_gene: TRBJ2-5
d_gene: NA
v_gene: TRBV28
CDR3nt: TGTGCCAGCAGTTTACTGGCCAGGGATGAGACCCAGTACTTC
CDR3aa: CASSLLARDETQYF

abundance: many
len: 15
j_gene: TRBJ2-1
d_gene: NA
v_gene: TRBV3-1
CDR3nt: TGTGCCAGCCCCCCCTTAGAGGGTAGTAGCAATGAGCAGTTCTTC
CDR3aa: CASPPLEGSSNEQFF

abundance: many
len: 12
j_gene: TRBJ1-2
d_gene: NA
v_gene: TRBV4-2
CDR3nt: TGTGCCAGCAGCCAGGGGGACTATGGCTACACCTTC
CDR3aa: CASSQGDYGYTF

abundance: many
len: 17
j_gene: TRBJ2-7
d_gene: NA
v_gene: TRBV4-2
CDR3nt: TGTGCCAGCAGCCAAGACCCTCCAGGGATCGCAAGATACGAGCAGTACTTC
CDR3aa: CASSQDPPGIARYEQYF

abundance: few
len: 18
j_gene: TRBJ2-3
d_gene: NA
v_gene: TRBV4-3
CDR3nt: TGCGCCAGCAGCCAAGGGGTTGTAGGAGGGGGCGAAGGGGATACGCAGTATTTT
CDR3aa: CASSQGVVGGGEGDTQYF

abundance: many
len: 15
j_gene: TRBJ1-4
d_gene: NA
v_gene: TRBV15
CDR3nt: TGTGCCACCAGCATCGACGGCGCAACTAATGAAAAACTGTTTTTT
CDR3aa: CATSIDGATNEKLFF